The rows below give T cell receptor beta chains drawn from one sample of a study of post-analysis software for immune sequencing data. TCRdb analysed the PCR reads with MiXCR anew, one entry per CDR3 protein. Among some 690,000 distinct CDR3 sequences listed, 59% were seen once. The sequenced sample consisted of blood. The receptors were sampled from a girl aged 2 to 10 with multiple sclerosis. CDR3s include the opening cysteine and the closing phenylalanine or tryptophan. A D gene is named only where the DNA matches it firmly. Clone size is stated in some rows and not others, as once, few, many or a class when expanded.

abundance,j_gene,v_gene,d_gene,CDR3nt,CDR3aa
.,TRBJ2-3,TRBV7-9,.,TGTGCCAGCGAAAAGGGGCCAGATACGCAGTATTTT,CASEKGPDTQYF
.,TRBJ2-7,TRBV20-1,TRBD2,TGCAGTGCTAGTGGACTAGCAGACGGGGTTATCTACGAGCAGTACTTC,CSASGLADGVIYEQYF
.,TRBJ2-1,TRBV1,.,TGCACCAGCAGCCAAGATCTAGGTGGGAGACAGGGTTACTATGAGCAGTTCTTC,CTSSQDLGGRQGYYEQFF
few,TRBJ2-1,TRBV5-1,.,TGCGCCAGCAGCTCCCAAGGCGGGAACCTTGGTAATAAGACCTACAATGAGCAGTTCTTC,CASSSQGGNLGNKTYNEQFF
.,TRBJ2-1,TRBV20-1,.,TGCAGTGTTGAGCAGAGCACCTACAATGAGCAGTTCTTC,CSVEQSTYNEQFF
.,TRBJ2-4,TRBV2,TRBD2,TGTGCCAGCAGGGTGGGACTAGCGGGCCCTAAAAACATTCAGTACTTC,CASRVGLAGPKNIQYF
few,TRBJ2-1,TRBV12-3/TRBV12-4,TRBD1,TGTGCCAGCAGCCCCCGGACAGGGCCCAATGAGCAGTTCTTC,CASSPRTGPNEQFF
.,TRBJ1-4,TRBV28,TRBD1,TGTGCCAGCAGCACACAGGGGGCTTTTGAAAAACTGTTTTTT,CASSTQGAFEKLFF
.,TRBJ1-2,TRBV5-5,.,TGTGCCAGCAGCTCGGAGGCAGGGGCGTGGGGCTACACCTTC,CASSSEAGAWGYTF
.,TRBJ2-7,TRBV24-1,.,TGTGCCACCAGTGTCGAGGGGTGGAGGGAGTACCCCTACGAGCAGTACTTC,CATSVEGWREYPYEQYF